This TCR beta chain originates from a study of cytomegalovirus exposure and HLA in healthy donors. The study, taken as a whole, reports: In vitro assays verified that three CMV-associated chains recognized CMV antigens specifically.

The CDR3 runs to 13 residues. Germline lookup yields CDR1 LGHNT and CDR2 FRNRAP. With 6 bases removed from V and 1 base from J, the gap between germline ends came to 4 bases. As concerns this clone: Its antigen is undetermined.

The PCR was carried out with 60 Vbeta primers and 13 Jbeta primers. Some clones are missing from TCRdb's copy, which holds only in-frame ones; the method was immunoSEQ multiplex PCR. The table has some 96,000 clones, 55% to 75% seen once; the top ten hold 2.5% to 3.5%. The rearrangement uses TRBV12-5 and TRBJ2-6; D remains unclear. The clonotype originates from a man between 60 and 75 years old in good health and CMV-seronegative. Material: PBMCs. The CDR3 DNA sequence: TGTGCTAGTGGCACATCTGGGGCCAACGTCCTGACTTTC. This encodes CASGTSGANVLTF.